This passage covers 8 T cell receptor beta chains from one sample sequenced in a study of T cell repertoires in cytomegalovirus infection. One entry per CDR3 protein results from TCRdb running MiXCR on the reads. The repertoire includes about 130,000 distinct CDR3 sequences, approximately 9.2% of them detected once, and around a tenth sits in the top ten. The sequenced material came from PBMCs. The receptors stem from a human donor in good health (CMV status not recorded). Some clones in this sample may be carry-over from other donors' samples.

This clonotype was counted ten times or more. CDR3 protein: CASSPVGETQYF. The CDR3 DNA is TGTGCCAGCAGCCCCGTAGGCGAGACCCAGTACTTC. This sequence joins TRBV11-2 and TRBJ2-5; D remains ambiguous. Trimming shortened V by 5 bases and J by 5 bases, and 9 bases separated the two germline ends. The CDR3 consists of 12 residues. Germline V gene data show CDR1 as SGHAT and CDR2 as FQNNGV.

As to this clonotype: A clone one base away is much larger, so this may be a read error. This chain joins TRBV19 and TRBJ2-7, with 10 bases aligning to TRBD1. CDR1 LNHDA and CDR2 SQIVND come from the germline V gene (reference sequence). The CDR3 is 14 amino acids. CDR3 DNA sequence: TGTGCCAGTCAACCGGGGACAGGGGAATACGAGCGGTACTTC. It codes for CASQPGTGEYERYF.

This clonotype appeared many times. This chain joins TRBV7-8 and TRBJ1-5; 8 nucleotides match TRBD1. CDR1 and CDR2 from the germline V gene are SGHVS and FQNEAQ. With 5 bases clipped from V and 4 bases from J, the junction kept 10 bases outside the gene matches. CDR3 length: 16 residues. The CDR3 DNA reads TGTGCCAGCAGCAGCTTAAGGGGACAGGTTAATCAGCCCCAGCATTTT. Amino acid sequence: CASSSLRGQVNQPQHF.

This clonotype was seen repeatedly, ten times or more. The genes are TRBV6-5 and TRBJ2-7; 8 bases align to TRBD1. This CDR3 is built from 13 residues. Germline CDR1 and CDR2: MNHEY and SVGAGI. The V and J ends lost 5 bases and 6 bases, in that order; junction bases with no gene match: 6. The CDR3 coding sequence is TGTGCCAGCAGTATTCAGGGGGCTGGCGAGCAGTACTTC. Translating it yields CASSIQGAGEQYF.

This clonotype was picked up a small number of times. This chain connects TRBV20-1 to TRBJ1-6; TRBD1 might be the D (6 bases). V gave up 3 bases and J gave up 6 bases, with 15 bases separating them. The CDR3 runs to 15 residues. In germline, CDR1 is DFQATT, CDR2 SNEGSKA (reference sequence). CDR3 bases: TGCAGTGCTAGTAAAGGGGGTATCCTTAATTCACCCCTCCACTTT. The encoded protein is CSASKGGILNSPLHF.

This chain joins TRBV29-1 and TRBJ2-5, with D possibly matching TRBD2 (6 bases). This CDR3 is 10 amino acids long. The V gene lost 6 bases and the J gene lost 5 bases, with 7 bases spanning the gap. CDR1 is SQVTM and CDR2 is ANQGSEA in the germline V gene. The CDR3: CSVAGETQYF. In DNA, the CDR3 is TGCAGCGTCGCGGGGGAGACCCAGTACTTC.

This clonotype was detected ten times or more. The chain combines TRBV6-4 with TRBJ1-1, with 10 bases lining up with TRBD1. In germline, CDR1 is MRHNA, CDR2 SNTAGT. This CDR3 contains 13 residues. V was clipped by 6 bases and J by 6 bases; unmatched bases: 4. Here the CDR3 reads CASRDRGSPEAFF. In DNA, the CDR3 is TGTGCCAGCAGGGACAGGGGGTCGCCTGAAGCTTTCTTT.

This clonotype was counted at least ten times. This rearrangement joins TRBV7-6 to TRBJ1-1; TRBD1 is a possible D gene (5 bases). The CDR3 runs 13 residues. In germline, CDR1 is SGHVS, CDR2 FNYEAQ. V was shortened by 5 bases and J by 1 base, with 8 bases between the two germline ends. CDR3 coding DNA: TGTGCCAGCAGCCCACAGGAGAACACTGAAGCTTTCTTT. Encoded protein: CASSPQENTEAFF. Full variable domain (outside the CDR3, taken from reference TRBV7-6 and TRBJ1-1): GAGVSQSPRYKVTKRGQDVALRCDPISGHVSLYWYRQALGQGPEFLTYFNYEAQQDKSGLPNDRFSAERPEGSISTLTIQRTEQRDSAMYRCASSPQENTEAFFGQGTRLTVV.